What follows are 32 T cell receptor beta chains derived from one specimen sequenced in a study of beta chain features in type 1 diabetes. Expressed TCRB transcripts were sequenced because the entire RNA isolate underwent reverse transcription. TCRdb keeps only in-frame clones here, not all; method: immunoSEQ multiplex PCR. The profile shows around 450,000 clones, over 10% of them singletons. The material sequenced was naive CD4+ T cells from blood. The receptor set was obtained from a young woman in good health.

The chain employs TRBV5-1 and TRBJ2-5; the match to TRBD2 covers 11 bases. CDR1 and CDR2 (germline): SGHRS, YFSETQ. The CDR3 has 18 amino acids. Trimming cost V 0 bases and J 5 bases; bases outside gene matches: 12. CDR3 amino acids: CASSLDYSSGRKRETQYF. The CDR3 DNA reads TGCGCCAGCAGCTTGGATTATTCTAGCGGGAGGAAGCGGGAGACCCAGTACTTC.

The CDR3 is CASITGDHANTGELFF. CDR3 DNA sequence: TGTGCCAGCATTACAGGGGACCACGCGAACACCGGGGAGCTGTTTTTT. The rearrangement uses TRBV9 and TRBJ2-2, with 7 nucleotides matching TRBD1. The junction had 8 bases not matched to a gene; V was cut back by 6 bases and J by 0 bases. CDR1 is SGDLS and CDR2 is YYNGEE in the germline V gene. There are 16 residues in the CDR3.

The chain is built from TRBV5-1 and TRBJ2-1; 9 nucleotides align to TRBD2. Germline values: CDR1 SGHRS, CDR2 YFSETQ. The CDR3 consists of 16 residues. The J segment lost 8 bases and the V segment lost 6 bases, leaving 15 bases of the junction unmatched. The chain's CDR3 is CASTLRSLAGPDEQFF. For the CDR3, the DNA is TGCGCCAGCACCCTTCGATCCCTAGCGGGGCCCGATGAGCAGTTCTTC.

In regard to this clone: Additional DNA sequences in this sample encode the identical CDR3. This chain links TRBV7-2 with TRBJ2-2; D gene uncertain. The V end was cut by 5 bases, the J end by 4 bases, with 2 bases between. Germline V gene data show CDR1 as SGHTA and CDR2 as FQGNSA. The CDR3 extends over 11 amino acids. CDR3 nucleotides: TGTGCCAGCAGCCGCACCGGGGAGCTGTTTTTT. Its translation is CASSRTGELFF.

V usage is TRBV5-6 and J usage is TRBJ2-1; the match to TRBD1 covers 9 bases. Germline lookup yields CDR1 SGHDT and CDR2 YYEEEE. The CDR3 is 17 residues long. V lost 0 bases to trimming and J lost 0 bases; unmatched junction nucleotides: 4. CDR3 sequence (DNA): TGTGCCAGCAGCTTGGGGACAGGGGACAGCTCCTACAATGAGCAGTTCTTC. Translation: CASSLGTGDSSYNEQFF. The entire variable domain, with the rest obtained from reference TRBV5-6 and TRBJ2-1, is as follows: DAGVTQSPTHLIKTRGQQVTLRCSPKSGHDTVSWYQQALGQGPQFIFQYYEEEERQRGNFPDRFSGHQFPNYSSELNVNALLLGDSALYLCASSLGTGDSSYNEQFFGPGTRLTVL.

The table lists this clone with a few counts. CDR3: CASSVGNGAQYF. CDR3 DNA: TGTGCCAGCAGCGTAGGTAATGGGGCGCAGTATTTT. The chain employs TRBV9 and TRBJ2-3, with D unclear. The length of the CDR3 is 12 residues. V shed 0 bases and J shed 10 bases, with 9 bases lying between them. Germline CDR1 and CDR2: SGDLS and YYNGEE.

The chain combines TRBV6-5 with TRBJ1-3; 10 bases map to TRBD1. The V gene's germline CDR1 is MNHEY and CDR2 SVGAGI. The junction had 6 bases not matched to a gene; V was cut back by 6 bases and J by 4 bases. This CDR3 is built from 15 residues. CDR3 in amino acids: CASRPDRGGGNTIYF. CDR3 nucleotide sequence: TGTGCCAGCAGACCGGACAGGGGGGGCGGAAACACCATATATTTT.

This clone was recorded a few times. V usage is TRBV7-2 and J usage is TRBJ2-3; 13 bases line up with TRBD2. This CDR3 has 17 residues. The J segment lost 3 bases and the V segment lost 5 bases, leaving 8 bases of the junction unmatched. Germline CDR1 is SGHTA and CDR2 is FQGNSA. CDR3 sequence reads: CASSPQTSGGATDTQYF. Written as DNA, the CDR3 is TGTGCCAGCAGCCCCCAAACTAGCGGGGGGGCTACAGATACGCAGTATTTT.

About this clone: As the CDR3 is not closed by the conserved phenylalanine or tryptophan, this likely results from a read error. It is unclear where the CDR3 begins or ends on the DNA, so no DNA is shown, and the CDR3 is as TCRdb lists it. The chain is built from TRBV7-9 and TRBJ1-2. CDR1 is SEHNR and CDR2 is FQNEAQ in the germline V gene (reference sequence). The length of the CDR3 is 11 amino acids, counting both ends. CDR3 in amino acids: CASSHKKIGVR.

The V and J genes are TRBV11-1 and TRBJ1-2, with a weak D call TRBD1 (6 bases). The length of the CDR3 is 14 residues. Trimming removed 5 bases at V and 8 bases at J, with 18 bases between. CDR1 is SGHAT, CDR2 FQDESV, per germline (reference sequence). In DNA form, the CDR3 reads TGTGCCAGCAGCCGAGGACAGAACATTAGGGGCTACACCTTC. Amino acid sequence: CASSRGQNIRGYTF.

V and J are TRBV7-2 and TRBJ1-4; 8 bases align to TRBD1. Germline V gene data show CDR1 as SGHTA and CDR2 as FQGNSA. The CDR3 contains 16 residues. V was clipped by 3 bases and J by 2 bases; unmatched bases: 5. The CDR3 nucleotides read TGTGCCAGCAGCTTCCGGACAGGGCGGACTAATGAAAAACTGTTTTTT. Protein product: CASSFRTGRTNEKLFF.

The chain employs TRBV4-3 and TRBJ2-1, with no clear D. With 1 base removed from V and 3 bases from J, the gap between germline ends came to 10 bases. This CDR3 contains 15 residues. From germline, CDR1 is LGHNA and CDR2 YSLEER. CDR3 region: CASSQAPTNYNEQFF. Here the CDR3 DNA reads TGCGCCAGCAGCCAAGCCCCGACAAACTACAATGAGCAGTTCTTC.

This clone turned up a few times. This chain uses TRBV18 with TRBJ2-5; no firm D call. The CDR3 sequence is 14 residues long. Per germline, CDR1 KGHSH and CDR2 LQKENI. Trimming stripped 2 bases from V and 2 bases from J, with 9 bases between. The chain's CDR3 is CASSPTPLQETQYF. The CDR3 DNA sequence: TGTGCCAGCTCACCAACGCCTTTGCAAGAGACCCAGTACTTC.

This clone was detected only a few times. The rearrangement uses TRBV11-1 and TRBJ2-7; a weak D match, TRBD1 (6 bases). V was cut by 7 bases and J by 1 base, with 17 bases left in between. This CDR3 is built from 15 residues. CDR1 SGHAT and CDR2 FQDESV come from the germline V gene (reference sequence). The CDR3 sequence is CASTRGRVESYEQYF. The CDR3 DNA reads TGTGCCAGCACCAGGGGCAGGGTGGAGTCCTACGAGCAGTACTTC.

A single count supports this clone. The V gene is TRBV29-1, the J gene TRBJ2-3; 8 positions match TRBD1. Germline V CDR1 and CDR2: SQVTM, ANQGSEA. This CDR3 is 13 amino acids long. With 5 bases clipped from V and 3 bases from J, the junction kept 4 bases outside the gene matches. This CDR3 is CSVIRTGTDTQYF. The CDR3, as DNA: TGCAGCGTTATACGGACAGGGACAGATACGCAGTATTTT.

The chain employs TRBV6-5 and TRBJ2-3; the match to TRBD1 covers 8 bases. This CDR3 comprises 15 residues. The V segment lost 6 bases and the J segment 4 bases; nucleotides outside the gene matches: 9. Germline CDR1 and CDR2: MNHEY and SVGAGI. The CDR3 DNA follows: TGTGCCAGCAGCACGGACAGGGTGAGAGCAGATACGCAGTATTTT. Protein product: CASSTDRVRADTQYF.

The J gene is TRBJ2-3, the V gene TRBV5-1; no clear D gene. Trimming removed 6 bases at V and 5 bases at J, with 19 bases between. Germline values: CDR1 SGHRS, CDR2 YFSETQ. The CDR3 extends over 15 amino acids. CDR3 loop: CASNSARVLGDTQYF. CDR3 DNA sequence: TGCGCCAGCAACTCGGCCCGGGTTCTGGGAGATACGCAGTATTTT.

This clone was counted between two and nine times. V and J are TRBV19 and TRBJ2-5, with 8 bases aligning to TRBD2. With V trimmed by 1 base and J by 11 bases, 12 bases remained unmatched. The CDR3 runs to 15 residues. Looked up from germline, CDR1 is LNHDA and CDR2 is SQIVND (reference sequence). CDR3 coding DNA: TGTGCCAGTAGTATAGGGGGACTAGGGAAGAAGGATCAGTACTTC. It codes for CASSIGGLGKKDQYF.

This clone was found a few times. This chain connects TRBV5-4 to TRBJ2-3; 15 positions match TRBD2. Germline CDR1 SGHNT, CDR2 YYREEE (reference sequence). CDR3 size: 17 residues. Trimming took 4 bases from V and 4 from J; bases not matched to a gene: 7. The chain's CDR3 is CASSRTSGRAVADTQYF. DNA of the CDR3: TGTGCCAGCAGCCGGACTAGCGGGAGGGCCGTCGCAGATACGCAGTATTTT.

As concerns this clone: Other DNA sequences from this sample encode an identical CDR3 as well. The chain uses TRBV5-1 and TRBJ2-5; D uncertain. This CDR3 is 12 amino acids long. Per germline, CDR1 SGHRS and CDR2 YFSETQ. The V gene lost 0 bases and the J gene lost 5 bases, with 5 bases spanning the gap. CDR3 nucleotide sequence: TGCGCCAGCAGCTTGGCCATGGAGACCCAGTACTTC. This gives the protein CASSLAMETQYF.

V and J are TRBV9 and TRBJ1-2; 9 positions agree with TRBD1. There are 14 residues in the CDR3. V dropped 3 bases and J dropped 5; count of bases not matched to a gene: 5. The germline CDR1 and CDR2 sequences are SGDLS and YYNGEE. CDR3 nucleotides: TGTGCCAGCAGCGGGACCGGGACAGGGTATGGCTACACCTTC. This codes for CASSGTGTGYGYTF.

This clone has more than one count but fewer than ten. The gene calls are TRBV9 and TRBJ2-1; TRBD2 aligns across 7 bases. Germline V gene lookup returns CDR1 SGDLS and CDR2 YYNGEE. CDR3 size: 15 residues. V was pared by 2 bases and J by 3 bases, with 5 bases of the junction left unmatched. Here the CDR3 reads CASSVREGNYNEQFF. The DNA for the CDR3 is TGTGCCAGCAGCGTCAGGGAGGGGAACTACAATGAGCAGTTCTTC.

Remarks on this clone: Other DNA sequences in the same sample also yield this CDR3. This chain uses TRBV20-1 with TRBJ1-2; no reliable D call. Trimming cost V 6 bases and J 5 bases, with 10 bases left between them. This CDR3 comprises 11 residues. Germline CDR1 is DFQATT and CDR2 is SNEGSKA (reference sequence). The CDR3 spells CSAPQGYGYTF. DNA for the CDR3: TGCAGTGCCCCCCAAGGGTATGGCTACACCTTC.

The genes are TRBV7-3 and TRBJ2-3; perhaps TRBD2 as D (5 bases). There are 13 residues in the CDR3. Germline loops: CDR1 SGHTA, CDR2 FQGTGA. The V end was cut by 4 bases, the J end by 1 base, with 6 bases between. The CDR3 region is CASSSRGTDTQYF. CDR3 bases: TGTGCCAGCAGCTCGAGGGGCACAGATACGCAGTATTTT.

This clone was recorded a few times. J is TRBJ2-7 and V is TRBV7-6, with TRBD2 identical over 14 bases. The germline CDR1 and CDR2 sequences are SGHVS and FNYEAQ. This CDR3 is 15 amino acids long. Losses at the gene ends were 5 bases for V and 5 bases for J; bases not matched to a gene: 5. CDR3 amino acids: CASSRTGLAGDEQYF. The DNA for the CDR3 is TGTGCCAGCAGCAGAACGGGACTAGCGGGAGACGAGCAGTACTTC.

This clone was picked up many times. Additional DNA sequences in this sample encode the identical CDR3. The chain carries TRBV29-1 and TRBJ1-5; a weak D match, TRBD1 (5 bases). Per the germline V gene, CDR1 is SQVTM and CDR2 is ANQGSEA. The CDR3 totals 13 residues. Trimming took 4 bases from V and 2 from J, leaving 9 bases between them. The CDR3 sequence: CSVVSGGNQPQHF. CDR3 sequence (DNA): TGCAGCGTTGTGTCGGGGGGCAATCAGCCCCAGCATTTT. Full variable domain (rest looked up from reference TRBV29-1 and TRBJ1-5): SAVISQKPSRDICQRGTSLTIQCQVDSQVTMMFWYRQQPGQSLTLIATANQGSEATYESGFVIDKFPISRPNLTFSTLTVSNMSPEDSSIYLCSVVSGGNQPQHFGDGTRLSIL.

This clone was seen a handful of times. The rearrangement links TRBV30 to TRBJ2-3; tentatively, D is TRBD2 (6 bases). Germline-derived CDR1 and CDR2 are GTSNPN and SVGIG (reference sequence). Trimming took 2 bases from V and 0 from J, leaving 15 bases between them. This CDR3 is built from 16 residues. The CDR3: CAWSRGLATSTDTQYF. CDR3 nucleotide sequence: TGTGCCTGGAGTAGGGGTCTAGCGACAAGCACAGATACGCAGTATTTT. The variable domain in full, with the rest retrieved from reference TRBV30 and TRBJ2-3, is SQTIHQWPATLVQPVGSPLSLECTVEGTSNPNLYWYRQAAGRGLQLLFYSVGIGQISSEVPQNLSASRPQDRQFILSSKKLLLSDSGFYLCAWSRGLATSTDTQYFGPGTRLTVL.

The rearrangement uses TRBV28 and TRBJ2-5; the D is unclear. This CDR3 comprises 13 residues. V shed 8 bases and J shed 5 bases, with 15 bases lying between them. The germline V gene has CDR1 MDHEN and CDR2 SYDVKM. CDR3 sequence: CASLGDNEETQYF. The CDR3 DNA reads TGTGCCAGCCTTGGAGACAACGAGGAGACCCAGTACTTC.

V usage is TRBV29-1 and J usage is TRBJ2-1, with D maybe TRBD1 (6 bases). The germline V gene has CDR1 SQVTM and CDR2 ANQGSEA. The CDR3 consists of 14 residues. V gave up 5 bases and J gave up 0 bases, with 11 bases separating them. CDR3 protein: CSVSQGSSYNEQFF. For the CDR3, the DNA is TGCAGCGTTTCTCAGGGGAGCTCCTACAATGAGCAGTTCTTC.

This clone was counted between two and nine times. CDR3 in DNA: TGTGCCAGCTCACCCAAAGCTGGGGCCAACGTCCTGACTTTC. Translated: CASSPKAGANVLTF. The chain employs TRBV18 and TRBJ2-6, with unresolved D. Trimming cost V 3 bases and J 2 bases, with 5 bases left between them. CDR1 is KGHSH, CDR2 LQKENI, per germline. This CDR3 has 14 residues.

A few counts support this clone. The chain combines TRBV19 with TRBJ2-6, with D maybe TRBD2 (5 bases). V shed 8 bases and J shed 0 bases, with 5 bases lying between them. CDR3 length: 13 residues. Germline V gene sequence: CDR1 LNHDA, CDR2 SQIVND (reference sequence). DNA of the CDR3: TGTGCCAGTGACTACTCTGGGGCCAACGTCCTGACTTTC. Protein product: CASDYSGANVLTF.

The genes are TRBV7-9 and TRBJ2-1; 8 bases are shared with TRBD2. The CDR3 has 17 residues. V lost 5 bases and J lost 7; bases outside the gene matches: 16. CDR1 and CDR2 (germline): SEHNR, FQNEAQ (reference sequence). CDR3 region: CASSPRAGVADGNEQFF. In DNA form, the CDR3 reads TGTGCCAGCAGCCCCCGAGCGGGAGTCGCCGATGGGAATGAGCAGTTCTTC.